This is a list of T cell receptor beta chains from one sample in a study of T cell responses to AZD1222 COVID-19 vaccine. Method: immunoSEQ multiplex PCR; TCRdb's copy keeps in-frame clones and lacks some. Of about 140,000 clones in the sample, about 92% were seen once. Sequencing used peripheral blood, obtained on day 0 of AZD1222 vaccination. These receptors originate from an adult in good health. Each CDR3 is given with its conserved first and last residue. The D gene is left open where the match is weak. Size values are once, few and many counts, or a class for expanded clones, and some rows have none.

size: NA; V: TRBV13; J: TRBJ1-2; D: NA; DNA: TGTGCCAGCAGCTTATCGGCGGGGAGACAAAACTATGGCTACACCTTC; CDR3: CASSLSAGRQNYGYTF
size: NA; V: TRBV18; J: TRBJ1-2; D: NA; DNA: TGTGCCAGCTCACCGTCCGGGGACTATGGCTACACCTTC; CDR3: CASSPSGDYGYTF
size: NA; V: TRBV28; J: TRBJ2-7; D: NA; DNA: TGTGCCAGCAGTGCTAGCTCCTACGAGCAGTACTTC; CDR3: CASSASSYEQYF
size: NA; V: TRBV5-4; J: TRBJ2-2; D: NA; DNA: TGTGCCAGCAGCCGAAATTCCGGGACACTAGTCGGGGAGCTGTTTTTT; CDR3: CASSRNSGTLVGELFF
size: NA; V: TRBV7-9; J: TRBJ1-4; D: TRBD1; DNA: TGTGCCAGCAGCTACGGGGACAGGGTTGAAAAACTGTTTTTT; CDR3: CASSYGDRVEKLFF
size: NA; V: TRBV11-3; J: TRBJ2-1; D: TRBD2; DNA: TGTGCCAGCAGCTTAGCACCAGCGGGGGGGCCCAATGAGCAGTTCTTC; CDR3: CASSLAPAGGPNEQFF
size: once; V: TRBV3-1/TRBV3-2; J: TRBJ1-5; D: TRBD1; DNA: TGTGCCAGCAGCCAAGACAGGGGGTATCAGCCCCAGCATTTT; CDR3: CASSQDRGYQPQHF
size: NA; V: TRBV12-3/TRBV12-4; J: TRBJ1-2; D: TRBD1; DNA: TGTGCCAGCAGTGAGGGACAGGGCTATGGCTACACCTTC; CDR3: CASSEGQGYGYTF
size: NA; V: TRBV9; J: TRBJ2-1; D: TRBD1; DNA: TGTGCCAGCAGCCTCAGACAGGGTGCATACAATGAGCAGTTCTTC; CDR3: CASSLRQGAYNEQFF
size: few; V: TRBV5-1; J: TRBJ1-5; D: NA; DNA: TGCGCCAGCAGCTTGGGCGGGACGGGGAGCGGGGAGCCCCAGCATTTT; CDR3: CASSLGGTGSGEPQHF
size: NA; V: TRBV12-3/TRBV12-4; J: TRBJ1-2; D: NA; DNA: TGTGCCAGCAGTTCCGGGTACGGGTATGGCTACACCTTC; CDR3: CASSSGYGYGYTF
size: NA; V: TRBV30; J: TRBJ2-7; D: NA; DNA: TGTGCCTGGGGACAGTCCTACGAGCAGTACTTC; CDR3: CAWGQSYEQYF
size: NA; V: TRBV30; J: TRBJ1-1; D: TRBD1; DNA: TGTGCCTGGTGTAGGGGGCCAGTGAACACTGAAGCTTTCTTT; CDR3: CAWCRGPVNTEAFF
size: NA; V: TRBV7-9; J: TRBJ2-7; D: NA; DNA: TGTGCCAGCAGCTTAGCGGGGGTGAGGGAGCAGTACTTC; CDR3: CASSLAGVREQYF
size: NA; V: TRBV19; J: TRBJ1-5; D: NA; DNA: TGTGCCAGTAGTATTTCGGGGGGAAGCAATCAGCCCCAGCATTTT; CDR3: CASSISGGSNQPQHF
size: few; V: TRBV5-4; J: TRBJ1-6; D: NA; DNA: TGTGCCAGCAGCTTGGAACAGGGTGGGGCACCCCTCCACTTT; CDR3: CASSLEQGGAPLHF
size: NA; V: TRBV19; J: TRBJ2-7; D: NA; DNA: TGTGCCAGTAGTATCGGCCAGGGGAACTACGAGCAGTACTTC; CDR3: CASSIGQGNYEQYF